The present entry profiles one T cell receptor (beta chain) with its context. The study ran its PCR with 60 Vbeta and 13 Jbeta primers. The table came from immunoSEQ multiplex PCR; TCRdb's copy has only in-frame clones and leaves some out. The sample yields 87,000 or so clones, approximately 80% seen once. The record originates from a study of cytomegalovirus exposure and HLA in healthy donors. The donors, nominally healthy at sampling, likely had unrecorded immune exposures. V dropped 5 bases and J dropped 3 bases, with 17 bases sitting between them. There are 16 residues in the CDR3. The germline V gene encodes CDR1 SEHNR and CDR2 FQNEAQ (reference sequence).

The V and J genes are TRBV7-9 and TRBJ1-3; a weak D match, TRBD1 (6 bases). This sequence originates from a woman in her thirties or forties in good health and CMV-seronegative. Input material: PBMCs. In nucleotides, the CDR3 is TGTGCCAGCAGCCCCGCGGGGGCTACGGATGGAAACACCATATATTTT. The encoded protein is CASSPAGATDGNTIYF.